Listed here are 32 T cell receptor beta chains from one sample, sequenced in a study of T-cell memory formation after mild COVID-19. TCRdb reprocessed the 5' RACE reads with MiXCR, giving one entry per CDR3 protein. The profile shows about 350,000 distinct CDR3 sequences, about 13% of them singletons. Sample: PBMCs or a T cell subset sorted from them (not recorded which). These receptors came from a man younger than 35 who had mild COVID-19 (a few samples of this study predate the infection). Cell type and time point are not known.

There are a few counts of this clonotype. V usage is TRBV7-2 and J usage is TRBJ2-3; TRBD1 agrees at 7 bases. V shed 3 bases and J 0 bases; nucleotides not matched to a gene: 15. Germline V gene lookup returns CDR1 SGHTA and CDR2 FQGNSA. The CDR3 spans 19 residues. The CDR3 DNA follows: TGTGCCAGCAGCTTTTCCCCCTCAGGGGGATACCGCAGCACAGATACGCAGTATTTT. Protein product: CASSFSPSGGYRSTDTQYF.

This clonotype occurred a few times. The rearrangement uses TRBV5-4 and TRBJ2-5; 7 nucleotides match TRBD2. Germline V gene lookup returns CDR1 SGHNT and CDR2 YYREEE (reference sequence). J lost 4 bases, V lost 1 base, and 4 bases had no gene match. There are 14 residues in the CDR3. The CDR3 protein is CASSLRTRGETQYF. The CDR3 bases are TGTGCCAGCAGCTTGAGGACTAGAGGAGAGACCCAGTACTTC.

The CDR3 nucleotides read TGTGCCAGCAGTCAATTCGCTCAGCCCCAGCATTTT. Amino acids: CASSQFAQPQHF. V is TRBV6-1 and J is TRBJ1-5; D is ambiguous. Germline V gene lookup returns CDR1 MNHNS and CDR2 SASEGT. This CDR3 has 12 residues. With 5 bases removed from V and 6 bases from J, the gap between germline ends came to 8 bases.

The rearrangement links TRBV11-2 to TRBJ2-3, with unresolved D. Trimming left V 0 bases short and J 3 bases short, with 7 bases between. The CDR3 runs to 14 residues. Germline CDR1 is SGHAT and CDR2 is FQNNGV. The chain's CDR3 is CASSLDRRTDTQYF. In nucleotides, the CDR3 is TGTGCCAGCAGCTTAGATCGTAGGACAGATACGCAGTATTTT.

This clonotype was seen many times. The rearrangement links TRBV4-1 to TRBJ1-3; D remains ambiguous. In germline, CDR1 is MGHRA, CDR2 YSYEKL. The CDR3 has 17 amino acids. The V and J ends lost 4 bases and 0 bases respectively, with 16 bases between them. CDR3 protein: CASSRGVARNSGNTIYF. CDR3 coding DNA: TGCGCCAGCAGCCGTGGGGTGGCGCGAAACTCTGGAAACACCATATATTTT.

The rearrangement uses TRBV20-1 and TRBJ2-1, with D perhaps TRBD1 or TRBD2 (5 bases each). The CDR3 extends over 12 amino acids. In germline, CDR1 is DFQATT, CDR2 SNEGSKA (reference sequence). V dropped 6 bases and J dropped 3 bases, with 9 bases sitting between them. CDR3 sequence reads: CSADTSYNEQFF. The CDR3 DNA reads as TGCAGTGCGGACACTAGCTACAATGAGCAGTTCTTC.

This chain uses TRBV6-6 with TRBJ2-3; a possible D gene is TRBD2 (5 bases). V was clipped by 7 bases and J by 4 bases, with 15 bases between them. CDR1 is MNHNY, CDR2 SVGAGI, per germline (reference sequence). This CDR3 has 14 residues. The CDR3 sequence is CASTLTDWPDTQYF. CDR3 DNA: TGTGCCAGCACTCTGACGGACTGGCCAGATACGCAGTATTTT.

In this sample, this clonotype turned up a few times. The CDR3 region is CASSKAPGQGEKLFF. In DNA form, the CDR3 reads TGTGCCAGCAGCAAAGCTCCGGGCCAAGGGGAAAAACTGTTTTTT. This chain uses TRBV7-2 with TRBJ1-4; D uncertain. Deletions cut 5 bases from V and 8 bases from J, with 18 bases between. Germline CDR1 and CDR2: SGHTA and FQGNSA. The CDR3 consists of 15 residues.

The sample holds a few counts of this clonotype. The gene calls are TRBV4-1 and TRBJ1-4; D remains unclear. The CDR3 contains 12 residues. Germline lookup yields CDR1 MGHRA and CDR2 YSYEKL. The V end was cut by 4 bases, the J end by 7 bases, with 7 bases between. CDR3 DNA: TGCGCCAGCAGCCGGGTGGCTGAAAAACTGTTTTTT. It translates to CASSRVAEKLFF.

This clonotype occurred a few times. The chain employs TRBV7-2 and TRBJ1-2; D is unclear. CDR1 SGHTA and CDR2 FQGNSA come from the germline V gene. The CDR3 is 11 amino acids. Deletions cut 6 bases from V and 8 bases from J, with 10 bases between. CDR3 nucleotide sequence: TGTGCCAGCAGTTTAAGGGTCGGCTACACCTTC. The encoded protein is CASSLRVGYTF.

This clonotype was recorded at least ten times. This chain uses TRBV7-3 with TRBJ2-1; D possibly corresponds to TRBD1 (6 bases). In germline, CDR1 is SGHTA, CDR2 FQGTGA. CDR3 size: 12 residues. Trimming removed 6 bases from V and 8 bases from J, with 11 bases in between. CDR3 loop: CASSSQGYEQFF. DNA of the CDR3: TGTGCCAGCAGTTCACAGGGCTATGAGCAGTTCTTC.

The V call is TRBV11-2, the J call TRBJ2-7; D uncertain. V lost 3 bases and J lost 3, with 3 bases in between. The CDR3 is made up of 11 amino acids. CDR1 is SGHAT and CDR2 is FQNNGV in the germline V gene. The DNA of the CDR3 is TGTGCCAGCAGCTTCTTCTACGAGCAGTACGTC. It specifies CASSFFYEQYV.

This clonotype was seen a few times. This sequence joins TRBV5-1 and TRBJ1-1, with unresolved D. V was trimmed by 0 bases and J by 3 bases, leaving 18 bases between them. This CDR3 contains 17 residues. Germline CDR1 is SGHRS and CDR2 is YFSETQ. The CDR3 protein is CASSLGALGLLDTEAFF. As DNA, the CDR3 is TGCGCCAGCAGCTTGGGCGCGCTTGGGCTATTGGACACTGAAGCTTTCTTT.

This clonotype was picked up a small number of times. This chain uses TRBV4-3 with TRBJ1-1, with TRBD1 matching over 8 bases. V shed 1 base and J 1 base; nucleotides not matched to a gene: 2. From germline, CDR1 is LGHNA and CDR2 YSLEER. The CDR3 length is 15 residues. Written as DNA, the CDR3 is TGCGCCAGCAGCCAAGGGACAGGGACGAACACTGAAGCTTTCTTT. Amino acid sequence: CASSQGTGTNTEAFF.

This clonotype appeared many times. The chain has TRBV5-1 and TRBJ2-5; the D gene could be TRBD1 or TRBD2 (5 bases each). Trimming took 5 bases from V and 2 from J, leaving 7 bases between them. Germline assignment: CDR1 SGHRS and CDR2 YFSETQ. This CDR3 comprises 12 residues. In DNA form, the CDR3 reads TGCGCCAGCAGTGAGGGGCAAGAGACCCAGTACTTC. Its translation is CASSEGQETQYF.

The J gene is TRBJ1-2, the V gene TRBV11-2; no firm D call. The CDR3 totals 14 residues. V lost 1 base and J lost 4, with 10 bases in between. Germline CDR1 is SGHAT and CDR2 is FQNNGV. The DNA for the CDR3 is TGTGCCAGCAGCTTAGGAGGGCCTCTCTATGGCTACACCTTC. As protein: CASSLGGPLYGYTF.

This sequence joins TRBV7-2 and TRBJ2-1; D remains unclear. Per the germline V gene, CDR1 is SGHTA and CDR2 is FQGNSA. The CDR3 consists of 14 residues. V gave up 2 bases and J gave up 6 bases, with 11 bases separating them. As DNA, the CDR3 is TGTGCCAGCAGCTTATTAGCAGGACCCAATGAGCAGTTCTTC. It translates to CASSLLAGPNEQFF.

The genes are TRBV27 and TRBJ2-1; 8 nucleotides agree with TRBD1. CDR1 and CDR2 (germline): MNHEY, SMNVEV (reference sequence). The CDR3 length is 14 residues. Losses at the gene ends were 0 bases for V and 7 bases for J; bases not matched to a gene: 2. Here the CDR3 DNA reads TGTGCCAGCAGTTTATCCAGGGGGCAGAATGAGCAGTTCTTC. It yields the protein CASSLSRGQNEQFF.

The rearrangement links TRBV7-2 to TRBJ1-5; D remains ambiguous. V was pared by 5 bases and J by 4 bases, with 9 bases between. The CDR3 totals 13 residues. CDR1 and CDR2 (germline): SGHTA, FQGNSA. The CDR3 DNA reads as TGTGCCAGCAGCACCCCAGGTAATCAGCCCCAGCATTTT. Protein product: CASSTPGNQPQHF.

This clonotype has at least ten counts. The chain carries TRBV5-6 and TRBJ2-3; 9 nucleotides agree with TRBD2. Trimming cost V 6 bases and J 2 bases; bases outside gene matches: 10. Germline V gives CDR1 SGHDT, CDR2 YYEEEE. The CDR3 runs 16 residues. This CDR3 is CASTLGERGATDTQYF. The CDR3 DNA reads TGTGCCAGCACCCTGGGGGAGCGGGGGGCCACAGATACGCAGTATTTT.

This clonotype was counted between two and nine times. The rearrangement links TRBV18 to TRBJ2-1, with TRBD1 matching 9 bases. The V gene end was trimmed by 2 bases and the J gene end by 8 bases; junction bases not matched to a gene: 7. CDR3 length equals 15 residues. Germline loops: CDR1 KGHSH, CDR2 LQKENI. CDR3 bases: TGTGCCAGCTCACCAGGGGGACAGGGATTCGATGAGCAGTTCTTC. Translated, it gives CASSPGGQGFDEQFF.

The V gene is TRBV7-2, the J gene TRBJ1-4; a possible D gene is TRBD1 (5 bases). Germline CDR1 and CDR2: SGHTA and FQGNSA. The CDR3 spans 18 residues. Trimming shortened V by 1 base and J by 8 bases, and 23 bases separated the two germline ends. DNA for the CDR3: TGTGCCAGCAGCTTAGAATTAACAGGAGATTTGGCGGACGAAAAACTGTTTTTT. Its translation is CASSLELTGDLADEKLFF.

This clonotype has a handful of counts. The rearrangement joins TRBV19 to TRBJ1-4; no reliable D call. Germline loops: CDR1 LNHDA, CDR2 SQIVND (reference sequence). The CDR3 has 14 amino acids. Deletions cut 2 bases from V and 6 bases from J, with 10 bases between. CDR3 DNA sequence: TGTGCCAGTAGTATATGGCAGGCCGATGAAAAACTGTTTTTT. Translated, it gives CASSIWQADEKLFF.

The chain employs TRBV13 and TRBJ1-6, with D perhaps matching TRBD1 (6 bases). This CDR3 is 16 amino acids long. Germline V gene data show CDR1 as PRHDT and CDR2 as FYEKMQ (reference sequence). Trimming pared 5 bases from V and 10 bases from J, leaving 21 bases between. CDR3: CASSQDSPSAGSPLHF. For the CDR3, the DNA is TGTGCCAGCAGCCAGGACAGCCCGTCCGCAGGATCACCCCTCCACTTT. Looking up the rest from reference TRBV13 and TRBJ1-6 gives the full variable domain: AAGVIQSPRHLIKEKRETATLKCYPIPRHDTVYWYQQGPGQDPQFLISFYEKMQSDKGSIPDRFSAQQFSDYHSELNMSSLELGDSALYFCASSQDSPSAGSPLHFGNGTRLTVT.

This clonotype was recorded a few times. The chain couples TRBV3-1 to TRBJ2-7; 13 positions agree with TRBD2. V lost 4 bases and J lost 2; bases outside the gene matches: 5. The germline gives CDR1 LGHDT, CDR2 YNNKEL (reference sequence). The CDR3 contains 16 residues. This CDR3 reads CASSRGGLAGAYEQYF. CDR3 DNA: TGTGCCAGCAGCCGTGGCGGACTAGCGGGGGCCTACGAGCAGTACTTC.

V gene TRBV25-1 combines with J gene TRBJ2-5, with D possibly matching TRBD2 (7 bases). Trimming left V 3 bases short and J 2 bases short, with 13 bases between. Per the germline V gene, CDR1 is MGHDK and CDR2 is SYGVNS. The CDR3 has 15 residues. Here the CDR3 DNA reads TGTGCCAGCAGTGACCCCCGGGGGGCGCAAGAGACCCAGTACTTC. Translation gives CASSDPRGAQETQYF.

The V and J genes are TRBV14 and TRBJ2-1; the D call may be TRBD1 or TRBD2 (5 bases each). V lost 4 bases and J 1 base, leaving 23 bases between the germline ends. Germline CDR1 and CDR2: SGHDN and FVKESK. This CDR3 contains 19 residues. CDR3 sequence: CASSLSGTELTGSYNEQFF. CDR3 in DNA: TGTGCCAGCAGCCTGTCGGGGACCGAACTAACTGGGTCCTACAATGAGCAGTTCTTC.

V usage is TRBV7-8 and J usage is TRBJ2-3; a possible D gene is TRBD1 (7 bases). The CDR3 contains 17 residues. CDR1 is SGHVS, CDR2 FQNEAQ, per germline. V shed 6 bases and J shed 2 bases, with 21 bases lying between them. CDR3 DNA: TGTGCCAGCAGACTAGGGAGGACAGGCTCGGTCACAGATACGCAGTATTTT. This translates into CASRLGRTGSVTDTQYF.

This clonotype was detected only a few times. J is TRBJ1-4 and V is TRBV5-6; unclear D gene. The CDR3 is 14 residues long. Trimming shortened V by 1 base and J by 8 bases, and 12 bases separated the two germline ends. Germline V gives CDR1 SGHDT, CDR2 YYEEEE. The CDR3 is CASSLFAADEKLFF. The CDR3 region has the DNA TGTGCCAGCAGCTTGTTCGCGGCAGACGAAAAACTGTTTTTT. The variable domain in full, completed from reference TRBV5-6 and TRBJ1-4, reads DAGVTQSPTHLIKTRGQQVTLRCSPKSGHDTVSWYQQALGQGPQFIFQYYEEEERQRGNFPDRFSGHQFPNYSSELNVNALLLGDSALYLCASSLFAADEKLFFGSGTQLSVL.

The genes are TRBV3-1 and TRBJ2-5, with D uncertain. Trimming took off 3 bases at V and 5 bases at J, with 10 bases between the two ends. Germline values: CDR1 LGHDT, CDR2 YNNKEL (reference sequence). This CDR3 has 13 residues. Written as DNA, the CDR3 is TGTGCCAGCAGCCATCTCTCAGAGGAGACCCAGTACTTC. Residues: CASSHLSEETQYF.

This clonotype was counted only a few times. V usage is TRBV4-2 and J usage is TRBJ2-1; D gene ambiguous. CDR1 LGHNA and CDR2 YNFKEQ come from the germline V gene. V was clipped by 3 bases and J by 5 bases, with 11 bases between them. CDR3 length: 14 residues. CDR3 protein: CASSQRTIHNEQFF. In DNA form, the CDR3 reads TGTGCCAGCAGCCAGCGGACCATCCACAATGAGCAGTTCTTC.

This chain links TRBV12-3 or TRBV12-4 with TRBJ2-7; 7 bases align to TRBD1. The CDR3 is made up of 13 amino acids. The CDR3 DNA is TGTGCAACAGAGGGCGACAGGGTCCACGAGCAGTACGTC. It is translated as CATEGDRVHEQYV.